This passage covers 31 T cell receptor beta chains from one sample sequenced in a study of blood T cell repertoires in COVID-19. The method was immunoSEQ multiplex PCR; TCRdb's version includes in-frame clones alone and lacks a portion of them. The sample has over 250,000 clones, about 91% seen once. Source material: PBMCs or T cells enriched from blood (not recorded which). The receptors derive from a young woman who had recovered from COVID-19.

Turning to this clone: This CDR3 is also generated by other DNA sequences in the sample. The V and J genes are TRBV27 and TRBJ1-1; 7 nucleotides align to TRBD1. The germline V gene has CDR1 MNHEY and CDR2 SMNVEV (reference sequence). This CDR3 region has 14 residues. J gave up 1 base and V 5 bases, and 4 bases lay outside the gene matches. CDR3 coding DNA: TGTGCCAGCAGTCGAAGACAGGGGAACACTGAAGCTTTCTTT. Translation: CASSRRQGNTEAFF.

This clone appeared a few times. The chain joins TRBV2 to TRBJ1-5; D remains ambiguous. The CDR3 contains 11 residues. V was clipped by 5 bases and J by 11 bases, with 10 bases between them. Germline lookup yields CDR1 SNHLY and CDR2 FYNNEI. CDR3 residues: CASSYDTAQHF. The CDR3 DNA follows: TGTGCCAGCAGTTACGATACAGCCCAGCATTTT.

A few counts support this clone. This chain connects TRBV9 to TRBJ1-3; 7 bases map to TRBD1. V trimming: 3 bases; J trimming: 7 bases; junction bases outside the gene matches: 13. The germline V gene has CDR1 SGDLS and CDR2 YYNGEE. The CDR3 covers 16 residues. The CDR3 nucleotides are TGTGCCAGCAGCGCTTTGGACAGGACGGAGGGGAACACCATATATTTT. It specifies CASSALDRTEGNTIYF.

V usage is TRBV28 and J usage is TRBJ2-1; 13 positions match TRBD2. J lost 8 bases, V lost 6 bases, and 10 bases had no gene match. The CDR3 is made up of 16 amino acids. Looked up from germline, CDR1 is MDHEN and CDR2 is SYDVKM. CDR3 DNA sequence: TGTGCCAGCAGCCGAGGACTAGCGGGAGTTTACCATGAGCAGTTCTTC. As protein: CASSRGLAGVYHEQFF.

The chain joins TRBV28 to TRBJ1-6; TRBD1 is a possible D gene (6 bases). Germline V gene data show CDR1 as MDHEN and CDR2 as SYDVKM. This CDR3 contains 15 residues. V lost 2 bases and J lost 10, with 15 bases in between. CDR3 nucleotides: TGTGCCAGCAGTTTACCTACCACAGGGAGCTCACCCCTCCACTTT. The encoded protein is CASSLPTTGSSPLHF.

The chain couples TRBV9 to TRBJ2-7; 9 nucleotides match TRBD1. Trimming removed 0 bases from V and 5 bases from J; junction bases left unmatched: 6. This CDR3 comprises 15 residues. In germline, CDR1 is SGDLS, CDR2 YYNGEE. The CDR3 loop reads CASSVDGQGRDEQYF. CDR3 DNA sequence: TGTGCCAGCAGCGTAGACGGACAGGGGAGAGACGAGCAGTACTTC.

This rearrangement joins TRBV19 to TRBJ1-1, with TRBD1 identical over 9 bases. This CDR3 region has 14 residues. J was trimmed by 5 bases and V by 5 bases; bases with no gene match: 6. The germline CDR1 and CDR2 sequences are LNHDA and SQIVND (reference sequence). CDR3 bases: TGTGCCAGTAGTTGGGACAGGGCGTCGACTGAAGCTTTCTTT. Its translation: CASSWDRASTEAFF.

The rearrangement joins TRBV2 to TRBJ2-5; D may be TRBD1 (6 bases). Trimming cost V 8 bases and J 2 bases, with 18 bases left between them. Germline values: CDR1 SNHLY, CDR2 FYNNEI. The CDR3 runs 15 residues. As DNA, the CDR3 is TGTGCCAGCGTACGAAACAGGGAGATACAAGAGACCCAGTACTTC. Translated, it gives CASVRNREIQETQYF. The full variable domain, rest sourced from reference TRBV2 and TRBJ2-5, is EPEVTQTPSHQVTQMGQEVILRCVPISNHLYFYWYRQILGQKVEFLVSFYNNEISEKSEIFDDQFSVERPDGSNFTLKIRSTKLEDSAMYFCASVRNREIQETQYFGPGTRLLVL.

The chain recombines TRBV28 with TRBJ1-6, with a weak D call TRBD1 (5 bases). This CDR3 comprises 14 residues. The ends were cut back, 7 bases at V and 8 bases at J, with 15 bases in the middle. The germline V gene has CDR1 MDHEN and CDR2 SYDVKM. The CDR3 here is CASTFGGEDSPLHF. DNA of the CDR3: TGTGCCAGCACCTTCGGGGGAGAGGATTCACCCCTCCACTTT.

V usage is TRBV5-1 and J usage is TRBJ1-1, with 7 nucleotides matching TRBD1. This CDR3 is 15 amino acids long. The germline V gene has CDR1 SGHRS and CDR2 YFSETQ. V gave up 4 bases and J gave up 1 base; unmatched junction bases: 7. In DNA, the CDR3 is TGCGCCAGCAGCGCATTGACAGGGCAGAACACTGAAGCTTTCTTT. This gives the protein CASSALTGQNTEAFF.

This chain links TRBV4-2 with TRBJ1-2, with 7 bases that match TRBD1. This CDR3 has 15 residues. Per the germline V gene, CDR1 is LGHNA and CDR2 is YNFKEQ. The trim removed 0 bases at V and 5 bases at J, leaving 6 bases unmatched. The CDR3, as DNA: TGTGCCAGCAGCCAAGACTCGGGACAGCAGTATGGCTACACCTTC. Its protein product is CASSQDSGQQYGYTF.

The chain uses TRBV11-2 and TRBJ2-3, with 9 bases matching TRBD2. Germline CDR1 and CDR2: SGHAT and FQNNGV. The CDR3 consists of 17 residues. The trim removed 1 base at V and 2 bases at J, leaving 7 bases unmatched. CDR3 amino acids: CASSLVGAGGFTDTQYF. CDR3 sequence (DNA): TGTGCCAGCAGCTTAGTTGGTGCGGGAGGGTTCACAGATACGCAGTATTTT. The full variable domain, its missing parts supplied by reference TRBV11-2 and TRBJ2-3, is EAGVAQSPRYKIIEKRQSVAFWCNPISGHATLYWYQQILGQGPKLLIQFQNNGVVDDSQLPKDRFSAERLKGVDSTLKIQPAKLEDSAVYLCASSLVGAGGFTDTQYFGPGTRLTVL.

The gene calls are TRBV24-1 and TRBJ2-3; TRBD2 matches 9 bases. CDR1 is KGHDR, CDR2 SFDVKD, per germline. The trim removed 3 bases at V and 2 bases at J, leaving 5 bases unmatched. The CDR3 spans 16 residues. CDR3 DNA sequence: TGTGCCACCAGTGATGGGGCGGGAGGGAACACAGATACGCAGTATTTT. Protein product: CATSDGAGGNTDTQYF.

The chain carries TRBV27 and TRBJ2-1, with 11 bases lining up with TRBD2. Germline CDR1 is MNHEY and CDR2 is SMNVEV (reference sequence). V was pared by 6 bases and J by 6 bases, with 1 base of the junction left unmatched. The CDR3 consists of 13 residues. The CDR3: CASRLAGVNEQFF. CDR3 coding DNA: TGTGCCAGCAGACTAGCGGGGGTCAATGAGCAGTTCTTC.

The V call is TRBV28, the J call TRBJ2-1, with 14 bases aligning to TRBD2. After removal of 7 bases from V and 0 bases from J, the junction contained 8 bases not matched to a gene. The CDR3 runs to 18 residues. Germline V gene data show CDR1 as MDHEN and CDR2 as SYDVKM. CDR3 coding DNA: TGTGCCAGCATCGTAGGGACTAGCGGGGGCTTCTCCTACAATGAGCAGTTCTTC. Translated: CASIVGTSGGFSYNEQFF. Variable domain in full (rest from reference TRBV28 and TRBJ2-1): DVKVTQSSRYLVKRTGEKVFLECVQDMDHENMFWYRQDPGLGLRLIYFSYDVKMKEKGDIPEGYSVSREKKERFSLILESASTNQTSMYLCASIVGTSGGFSYNEQFFGPGTRLTVL.

The count of this clone is one. The genes are TRBV6-2 or TRBV6-3 and TRBJ2-7, with a tentative D call TRBD2 (6 bases). Germline V gives CDR1 MNHEY, CDR2 SVGEGT. The CDR3 contains 13 residues. The V end lost 2 bases, the J end lost 4 bases, and 9 bases lay between the germline ends. CDR3 sequence: CASSYGGIYEQYF. The CDR3 nucleotides read TGTGCCAGCAGTTACGGGGGGATTTACGAGCAGTACTTC.

The V and J genes are TRBV4-3 and TRBJ1-2; maybe TRBD1 (6 bases). V was shortened by 3 bases and J by 5 bases, with 19 bases between the two germline ends. The CDR3 extends over 16 amino acids. Germline V gives CDR1 LGHNA, CDR2 YSLEER. This chain's CDR3 is CASSHTVRGAGYGYTF. CDR3 nucleotides: TGCGCCAGCAGCCATACCGTGCGGGGGGCGGGGTATGGCTACACCTTC.

V is TRBV5-1 and J is TRBJ1-1, with D uncertain. Germline V gene data show CDR1 as SGHRS and CDR2 as YFSETQ. V lost 4 bases and J lost 4, with 14 bases in between. The CDR3 has 14 residues. The CDR3 loop is CASSLFGEGTEAFF. The CDR3 DNA follows: TGCGCCAGCAGCCTGTTCGGCGAGGGCACTGAAGCTTTCTTT.

This clone showed up just a few times. This chain links TRBV19 with TRBJ1-2, with D unresolved. The CDR3 runs 15 residues. The germline CDR1 and CDR2 sequences are LNHDA and SQIVND (reference sequence). Trimming left V 7 bases short and J 3 bases short, with 18 bases between. The CDR3 nucleotides are TGTGCCAGTACCCCCGTTGGAGGGCGATACTATGGCTACACCTTC. This encodes CASTPVGGRYYGYTF.

The count of this clone is one. The chain joins TRBV27 to TRBJ1-2, with 11 bases that match TRBD1. The germline CDR1 and CDR2 sequences are MNHEY and SMNVEV (reference sequence). V shed 6 bases, J shed 5 bases, and the junction held 5 bases outside the gene matches. The CDR3 spans 14 residues. Here the CDR3 reads CASRGTGGAYGYTF. CDR3 bases: TGTGCCAGCAGGGGGACAGGGGGAGCGTATGGCTACACCTTC.

The genes are TRBV30 and TRBJ2-2, with a weak D call TRBD2 (6 bases). Germline V gene data show CDR1 as GTSNPN and CDR2 as SVGIG (reference sequence). This CDR3 comprises 16 residues. The germline V and J ends were trimmed by 2 bases and 0 bases, with 13 bases remaining between them. CDR3 sequence: CAWSSGTAANTGELFF. CDR3 coding DNA: TGTGCCTGGAGTTCAGGGACTGCCGCGAACACCGGGGAGCTGTTTTTT.

The rearrangement links TRBV5-8 to TRBJ1-6; tentative D call: TRBD1 (6 bases). Trimming pared 3 bases from V and 5 bases from J, leaving 9 bases between. Per the germline V gene, CDR1 is SGHTS and CDR2 is YDEGEE. The CDR3 is 14 amino acids. DNA of the CDR3: TGTGCCAGCAGCTACGGGACAAATAATTCACCCCTCCACTTT. It encodes CASSYGTNNSPLHF.

This chain joins TRBV2 and TRBJ2-1, with D possibly being TRBD1 (5 bases). The CDR3 runs to 13 residues. V was cut by 8 bases and J by 5 bases, with 13 bases left in between. Germline V gene lookup returns CDR1 SNHLY and CDR2 FYNNEI. The DNA for the CDR3 is TGTGCCAGCGATAAGGGGTTAGACAATGAGCAGTTCTTC. Its translation is CASDKGLDNEQFF.

This chain joins TRBV19 and TRBJ1-2, with unresolved D. CDR1 and CDR2 (germline): LNHDA, SQIVND (reference sequence). CDR3 size: 12 residues. Trimming stripped 7 bases from V and 4 bases from J, with 10 bases between. CDR3 sequence reads: CASTGRIYGYTF. As DNA, the CDR3 is TGTGCCAGTACCGGCAGGATCTATGGCTACACCTTC.

The chain has TRBV24-1 and TRBJ1-5; 11 bases map to TRBD1. Germline V gene sequence: CDR1 KGHDR, CDR2 SFDVKD. This CDR3 has 13 amino acids. With 4 bases clipped from V and 15 bases from J, the junction kept 7 bases outside the gene matches. The CDR3 coding sequence is TGTGCCACCAGTGAACCGGGACAGGGGGTTCGGCATTTT. It codes for CATSEPGQGVRHF.

This clone was seen just once. The chain links TRBV24-1 to TRBJ1-1; 9 positions match TRBD1. The CDR3 loop spans 16 amino acids. CDR1 is KGHDR, CDR2 SFDVKD, per germline. Germline trimming cut 7 bases from V and 5 bases from J; bases unmatched to any gene: 13. CDR3 protein: CATRPSTGGVRTEAFF. DNA of the CDR3: TGTGCCACCAGACCATCAACAGGGGGCGTGAGGACTGAAGCTTTCTTT.

Notes on this clone: A junction boundary mismatches the germline segment, possibly from a read error. This chain connects TRBV23-1 to TRBJ2-7; D gene ambiguous. TRBV23-1 is treated as an ORF (open reading frame) with a function not yet certain. The CDR3 has 10 residues. The CDR3 sequence: CASSQTKHNF. CDR3 in DNA: TGCGCCAGCAGTCAAACAAAACACAACTTC.

V and J are TRBV27 and TRBJ2-2, with 7 bases identical to TRBD2. Germline V gives CDR1 MNHEY, CDR2 SMNVEV (reference sequence). V was clipped by 4 bases and J by 3 bases; unmatched bases: 2. The CDR3 consists of 14 residues. CDR3: CASSSTSHTGELFF. CDR3 nucleotides: TGTGCCAGCAGTTCGACTAGCCACACCGGGGAGCTGTTTTTT.

The chain recombines TRBV6-5 with TRBJ2-1; 8 bases agree with TRBD2. V gave up 6 bases and J gave up 2 bases; unmatched junction bases: 6. The CDR3 has 15 residues. Per germline, CDR1 MNHEY and CDR2 SVGAGI. CDR3 sequence reads: CASRTGTRAYNEQFF. The DNA of the CDR3 is TGTGCCAGCAGGACCGGGACTAGGGCCTACAATGAGCAGTTCTTC.

CDR3 in amino acids: CASSFAGEYYGYTF. DNA for the CDR3: TGTGCCAGCAGCTTTGCGGGGGAATACTATGGCTACACCTTC. J is TRBJ1-2 and V is TRBV11-2; tentative D call: TRBD1 (5 bases). This CDR3 spans 14 amino acids. Germline CDR1 SGHAT, CDR2 FQNNGV. Trimming removed 3 bases at V and 3 bases at J, with 11 bases between.

V and J are TRBV11-3 and TRBJ2-2; D ambiguous. The CDR3 has 14 residues. Germline lookup yields CDR1 SGHNT and CDR2 YENEEA. Trimming took off 3 bases at V and 5 bases at J, with 10 bases between the two ends. This CDR3 is CASSLLSGTGELFF. CDR3 DNA: TGTGCCAGCAGCTTGTTGTCGGGTACCGGGGAGCTGTTTTTT.